Below are 19 T cell receptor beta chains sequenced from a single sample in a study of cytomegalovirus exposure and HLA in healthy donors. The PCR used 60 Vbeta and 13 Jbeta primers. The repertoire was sequenced with immunoSEQ multiplex PCR; TCRdb's copy has only in-frame clones and lacks some. Its clone listing holds tens of thousands of clones. Sequencing was carried out using PBMCs. The receptors originated from a woman in her thirties or forties in good health and CMV-seronegative.

This chain connects TRBV6-6 to TRBJ1-1, with 7 bases aligning to TRBD1. CDR3 length: 15 residues. V lost 5 bases and J lost 5; bases outside the gene matches: 11. Germline V gene data show CDR1 as MNHNY and CDR2 as SVGAGI (reference sequence). The CDR3 is CASSHPTGSITEAFF. The CDR3 region has the DNA TGTGCCAGCAGTCATCCGACAGGGAGTATTACTGAAGCTTTCTTT.

The genes are TRBV11-3 and TRBJ1-1; possibly TRBD1 for D (5 bases). With 5 bases removed from V and 0 bases from J, the gap between germline ends came to 7 bases. Looked up from germline, CDR1 is SGHNT and CDR2 is YENEEA. The CDR3 is made up of 13 amino acids. The CDR3 DNA reads as TGTGCCAGCAGCGTGACAGTGAACACTGAAGCTTTCTTT. It yields the protein CASSVTVNTEAFF.

This chain links TRBV19 with TRBJ1-6; TRBD1 matches at 7 bases. From germline, CDR1 is LNHDA and CDR2 SQIVND (reference sequence). V was clipped by 3 bases and J by 8 bases; unmatched bases: 4. There are 14 residues in the CDR3. The CDR3, as DNA: TGTGCCAGTAGTATGAGGCAGGGGGATTCACCCCTCCACTTT. Amino acids: CASSMRQGDSPLHF.

This chain links TRBV7-8 with TRBJ1-1; D is ambiguous. This CDR3 is 14 amino acids long. The germline V and J ends were trimmed by 3 bases and 1 base, with 9 bases remaining between them. From germline, CDR1 is SGHVS and CDR2 FQNEAQ. CDR3 sequence (DNA): TGTGCCAGCAGCTTTACCACACCGAACACTGAAGCTTTCTTT. It specifies CASSFTTPNTEAFF.

This chain joins TRBV5-1 and TRBJ2-5; maybe TRBD2 (5 bases). Trimming shortened V by 4 bases and J by 0 bases, and 13 bases separated the two germline ends. CDR1 and CDR2 from the germline V gene are SGHRS and YFSETQ. This CDR3 is built from 15 residues. CDR3 region: CASSRRGPDQETQYF. The CDR3 region has the DNA TGCGCCAGCAGCCGTCGAGGGCCAGACCAAGAGACCCAGTACTTC.

V is TRBV7-6 and J is TRBJ1-1; 10 nucleotides line up with TRBD1. J was trimmed by 6 bases and V by 1 base; bases with no gene match: 5. The CDR3 runs to 15 residues. Germline V gene data show CDR1 as SGHVS and CDR2 as FNYEAQ. CDR3 nucleotide sequence: TGTGCCAGCAGCTTAGTGGGACAGGGGATCGCTGAAGCTTTCTTT. Translation: CASSLVGQGIAEAFF.

This chain connects TRBV6-1 to TRBJ1-1; 12 bases map to TRBD1. J was trimmed by 4 bases and V by 4 bases; bases with no gene match: 4. There are 15 residues in the CDR3. The germline V gene encodes CDR1 MNHNS and CDR2 SASEGT. CDR3 nucleotides: TGTGCCAGCAGTGGGGGGACAGGGGGCTTCACTGAAGCTTTCTTT. Its translation: CASSGGTGGFTEAFF.

The chain joins TRBV7-9 to TRBJ2-1; 9 bases align to TRBD2. This CDR3 region has 17 residues. Trimming removed 5 bases from V and 1 base from J; junction bases left unmatched: 9. Germline V gives CDR1 SEHNR, CDR2 FQNEAQ (reference sequence). CDR3 residues: CASSPGASGISYNEQFF. CDR3 coding DNA: TGTGCCAGCAGCCCGGGGGCTAGCGGGATTTCCTACAATGAGCAGTTCTTC.

The J gene is TRBJ2-2, the V gene TRBV2; TRBD1 aligns across 11 bases. Trimming removed 10 bases from V and 4 bases from J; junction bases left unmatched: 8. The CDR3 is 15 residues long. CDR1 and CDR2 from the germline V gene are SNHLY and FYNNEI. The CDR3 DNA sequence: TGTGCCACCTCAAGGGGACAGGGGGGCACCGGGGAGCTGTTTTTT. Its translation is CATSRGQGGTGELFF.

The V call is TRBV14, the J call TRBJ2-3; TRBD1 aligns across 9 bases. CDR1 is SGHDN, CDR2 FVKESK, per germline. CDR3 length: 17 amino acids. After removal of 1 base from V and 8 bases from J, the junction contained 13 bases not matched to a gene. CDR3 sequence (DNA): TGTGCCAGCAGCCAAGCTCTGGGACAGGGCCTTCGGGGTACGCAGTATTTT. It translates to CASSQALGQGLRGTQYF.

The chain is built from TRBV10-3 and TRBJ1-2; possible D gene TRBD1, 5 bases. V was shortened by 0 bases and J by 5 bases, with 22 bases between the two germline ends. This CDR3 spans 18 amino acids. Germline-derived CDR1 and CDR2 are ENHRY and SYGVKD. The CDR3 loop reads CAISESPPDSSGGYGYTF. CDR3 nucleotides: TGTGCCATCAGTGAGTCGCCCCCTGACAGTAGCGGCGGGTATGGCTACACCTTC.

The chain is built from TRBV7-8 and TRBJ2-7; possibly TRBD2 for D (7 bases). The V end was cut by 0 bases, the J end by 7 bases, with 13 bases between. This CDR3 contains 14 residues. The germline V gene encodes CDR1 SGHVS and CDR2 FQNEAQ. This CDR3 is CASSLAPQGGEQYF. Here the CDR3 DNA reads TGTGCCAGCAGCTTAGCGCCACAGGGAGGGGAGCAGTACTTC. Based on the CDR3 plus reference TRBV7-8 and TRBJ2-7, the full variable domain is GAGVSQSPRYKVAKRGQDVALRCDPISGHVSLFWYQQALGQGPEFLTYFQNEAQLDKSGLPSDRFFAERPEGSVSTLKIQRTQQEDSAVYLCASSLAPQGGEQYFGPGTRLTVT.

The rearrangement joins TRBV5-1 to TRBJ2-5; TRBD1 matches at 10 bases. Germline CDR1 is SGHRS and CDR2 is YFSETQ. CDR3 length: 16 amino acids. V was clipped by 2 bases and J by 3 bases; unmatched bases: 7. DNA of the CDR3: TGCGCCAGCAGCTTAACTCCCGGGACAGGGGAAGAGACCCAGTACTTC. Residues: CASSLTPGTGEETQYF. Using reference TRBV5-1 and TRBJ2-5 for the parts outside the CDR3, the full variable domain is KAGVTQTPRYLIKTRGQQVTLSCSPISGHRSVSWYQQTPGQGLQFLFEYFSETQRNKGNFPGRFSGRQFSNSRSEMNVSTLELGDSALYLCASSLTPGTGEETQYFGPGTRLLVL.

The genes are TRBV28 and TRBJ1-5; D unresolved. CDR1 and CDR2 (germline): MDHEN, SYDVKM. The CDR3 has 14 amino acids. Trimming pared 6 bases from V and 4 bases from J, leaving 13 bases between. The CDR3 protein is CASSRERVNQPQHF. DNA of the CDR3: TGTGCCAGCAGCCGGGAAAGGGTTAATCAGCCCCAGCATTTT.

The chain joins TRBV28 to TRBJ1-1, with D perhaps TRBD1 (5 bases). Per germline, CDR1 MDHEN and CDR2 SYDVKM. Trimming shortened V by 6 bases and J by 1 base, and 15 bases separated the two germline ends. This CDR3 contains 15 residues. CDR3 nucleotide sequence: TGTGCCAGCAGGGAGCAGGGATTTGAGAACACTGAAGCTTTCTTT. Its translation is CASREQGFENTEAFF.

This sequence joins TRBV7-2 and TRBJ2-1; 9 bases fit TRBD2. The length of the CDR3 is 16 residues. V dropped 4 bases and J dropped 5; count of bases not matched to a gene: 9. From germline, CDR1 is SGHTA and CDR2 FQGNSA. CDR3 sequence reads: CASSSLRLADHNEQFF. In DNA form, the CDR3 reads TGTGCCAGCAGCTCACTGAGACTAGCGGACCACAATGAGCAGTTCTTC.

This chain connects TRBV9 to TRBJ2-7; D perhaps matches TRBD1 (6 bases). From germline, CDR1 is SGDLS and CDR2 YYNGEE. Trimming shortened V by 4 bases and J by 6 bases, and 14 bases separated the two germline ends. CDR3 length: 13 residues. CDR3 DNA sequence: TGTGCCAGCAGCTCAAGGACAGCCTCCGAGCAGTACTTC. It encodes CASSSRTASEQYF.

The CDR3 coding sequence is TGCGCCAGCAGCCTCCCCTCGGGTTTCATGAACACTGAAGCTTTCTTT. This gives the protein CASSLPSGFMNTEAFF. The chain couples TRBV5-1 to TRBJ1-1, with unresolved D. The CDR3 loop spans 16 amino acids. Germline assignment: CDR1 SGHRS and CDR2 YFSETQ. V was clipped by 4 bases and J by 0 bases, with 16 bases between them.

The chain carries TRBV9 and TRBJ1-3; D not certain. The CDR3 runs to 16 residues. V was clipped by 0 bases and J by 0 bases, with 10 bases between them. Germline V gene sequence: CDR1 SGDLS, CDR2 YYNGEE. The CDR3 here is CASSVEVSLSGNTIYF. The CDR3 DNA sequence: TGTGCCAGCAGCGTAGAAGTCAGTCTCTCTGGAAACACCATATATTTT.